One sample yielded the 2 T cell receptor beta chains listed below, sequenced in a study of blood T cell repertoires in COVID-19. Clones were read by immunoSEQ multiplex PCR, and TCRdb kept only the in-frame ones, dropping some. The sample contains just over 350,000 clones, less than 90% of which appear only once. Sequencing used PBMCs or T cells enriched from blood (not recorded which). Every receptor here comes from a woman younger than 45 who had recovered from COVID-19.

In DNA form, the CDR3 reads TGTGCCAGCAGTTACGGACTAGCGGGCTACAATGAGCAGTTCTTC. Its translation: CASSYGLAGYNEQFF. The chain links TRBV6-6 to TRBJ2-1, with TRBD2 matching 11 bases. Germline V lookup: CDR1 MNHNY, CDR2 SVGAGI (reference sequence). V shed 2 bases, J shed 3 bases, and the junction held 0 bases outside the gene matches. The CDR3 has 15 amino acids.

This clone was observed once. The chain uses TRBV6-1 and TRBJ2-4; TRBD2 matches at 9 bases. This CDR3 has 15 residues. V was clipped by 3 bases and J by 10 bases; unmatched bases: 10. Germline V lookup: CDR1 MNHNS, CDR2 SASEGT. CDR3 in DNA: TGTGCCAGCAGTGATGTGGCGGGAGGGCCGAAGATTCAGTACTTC. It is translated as CASSDVAGGPKIQYF.